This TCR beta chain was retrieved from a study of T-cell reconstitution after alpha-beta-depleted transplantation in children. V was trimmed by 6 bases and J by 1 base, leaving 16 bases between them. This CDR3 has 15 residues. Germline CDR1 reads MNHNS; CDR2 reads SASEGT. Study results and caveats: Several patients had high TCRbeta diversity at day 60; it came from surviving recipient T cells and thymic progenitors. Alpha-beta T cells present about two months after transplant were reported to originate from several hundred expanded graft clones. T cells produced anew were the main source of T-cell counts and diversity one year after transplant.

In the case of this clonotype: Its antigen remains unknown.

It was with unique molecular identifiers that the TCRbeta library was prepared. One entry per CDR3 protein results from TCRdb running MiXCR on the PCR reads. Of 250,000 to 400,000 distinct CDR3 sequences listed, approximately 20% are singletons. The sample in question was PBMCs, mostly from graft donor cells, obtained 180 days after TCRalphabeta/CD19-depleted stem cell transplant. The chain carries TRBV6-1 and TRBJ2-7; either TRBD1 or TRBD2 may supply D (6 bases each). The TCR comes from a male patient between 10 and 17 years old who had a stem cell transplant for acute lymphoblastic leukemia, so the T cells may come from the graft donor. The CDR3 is CASSPVKGGSYEQYF. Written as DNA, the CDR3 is TGTGCCAGCAGCCCTGTCAAGGGGGGATCCTACGAGCAGTACTTC.